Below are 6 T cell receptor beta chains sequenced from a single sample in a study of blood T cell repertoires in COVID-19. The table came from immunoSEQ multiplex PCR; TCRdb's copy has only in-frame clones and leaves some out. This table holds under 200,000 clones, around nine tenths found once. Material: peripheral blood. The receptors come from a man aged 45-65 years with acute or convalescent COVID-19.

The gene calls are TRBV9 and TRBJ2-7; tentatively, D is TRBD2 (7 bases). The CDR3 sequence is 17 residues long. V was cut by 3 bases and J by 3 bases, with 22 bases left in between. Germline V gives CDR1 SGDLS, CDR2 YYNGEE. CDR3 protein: CASSDRDRREPNYEQYF. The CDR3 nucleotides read TGTGCCAGCAGCGACAGGGATCGGCGGGAGCCCAACTACGAGCAGTACTTC.

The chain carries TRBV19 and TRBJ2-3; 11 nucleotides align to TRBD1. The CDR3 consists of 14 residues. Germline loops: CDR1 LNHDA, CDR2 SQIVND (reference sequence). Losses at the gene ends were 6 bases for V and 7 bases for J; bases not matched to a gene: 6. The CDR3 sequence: CASSMDRGPYTQYF. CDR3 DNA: TGTGCCAGTAGCATGGACAGGGGGCCCTATACGCAGTATTTT.

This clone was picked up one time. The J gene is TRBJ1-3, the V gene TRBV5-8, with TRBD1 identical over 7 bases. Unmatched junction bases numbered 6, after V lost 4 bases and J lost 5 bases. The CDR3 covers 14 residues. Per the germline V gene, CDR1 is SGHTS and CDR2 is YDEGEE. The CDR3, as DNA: TGTGCCAGCAGCCCTAGACAGGGCCGAAACACCATATATTTT. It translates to CASSPRQGRNTIYF.

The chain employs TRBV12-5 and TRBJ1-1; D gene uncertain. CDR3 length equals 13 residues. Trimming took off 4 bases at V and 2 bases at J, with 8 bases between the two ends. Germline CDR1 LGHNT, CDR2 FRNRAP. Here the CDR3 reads CASGSGINTEAFF. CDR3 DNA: TGTGCTAGTGGTTCGGGAATCAACACTGAAGCTTTCTTT.

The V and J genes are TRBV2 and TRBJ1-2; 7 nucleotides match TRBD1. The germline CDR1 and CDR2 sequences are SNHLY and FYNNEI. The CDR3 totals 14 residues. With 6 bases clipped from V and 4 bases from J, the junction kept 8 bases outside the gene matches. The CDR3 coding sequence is TGTGCCAGCAGCGCAACACAGGGGATCTATGGCTACACCTTC. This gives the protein CASSATQGIYGYTF.

This CDR3 reads CASSFDVGTGNTEAFF. DNA of the CDR3: TGTGCCAGCAGTTTCGATGTGGGGACTGGGAACACTGAAGCTTTCTTT. The chain recombines TRBV6-2 or TRBV6-3 with TRBJ1-1; tentatively, D is TRBD1 (5 bases). From germline, CDR1 is MNHEY and CDR2 SVGEGT. The CDR3 is made up of 16 amino acids. The germline V and J ends were trimmed by 4 bases and 1 base, with 16 bases remaining between them.